This passage covers 19 T cell receptor beta chains from one sample sequenced in a study of graft-versus-host responses after intestinal transplantation. Produced via immunoSEQ multiplex PCR; TCRdb's table is partial and in-frame only. Among about 94,000 clones listed, roughly 90% were seen once. These receptors' antigens are unknown. The sample here was unstimulated CD8+ T cells sorted from spleen or lymph node cells, taken before intestinal transplant. The receptors come from a human donor who received an intestinal transplant.

The chain combines TRBV29-1 with TRBJ2-1; D is undetermined. V lost 7 bases and J lost 6, with 16 bases in between. Germline CDR1 SQVTM, CDR2 ANQGSEA. The CDR3 is 13 amino acids. This CDR3 reads CSAIILASNEQFF. CDR3 DNA sequence: TGCAGCGCAATTATCCTCGCGAGCAATGAGCAGTTCTTC.

The rearrangement links TRBV29-1 to TRBJ2-7; the match to TRBD2 covers 9 bases. CDR1 and CDR2 (germline): SQVTM, ANQGSEA. The CDR3 spans 13 residues. V shed 5 bases and J 4 bases; nucleotides not matched to a gene: 6. DNA for the CDR3: TGCAGCGTTTCATCGCGGGAGGGGTACGAGCAGTACTTC. This sequence encodes CSVSSREGYEQYF.

This chain joins TRBV2 and TRBJ1-5; D not certain. Germline V lookup: CDR1 SNHLY, CDR2 FYNNEI. The V gene lost 2 bases and the J gene lost 4 bases, with 6 bases spanning the gap. The CDR3 length is 13 residues. The CDR3 nucleotides are TGTGCCAGCAGTGAATGGCAGAATCAGCCCCAGCATTTT. It yields the protein CASSEWQNQPQHF.

The V call is TRBV2, the J call TRBJ2-7; 11 bases line up with TRBD2. CDR3 size: 15 residues. The ends lost 3 bases at V and 2 bases at J; junction bases unmatched: 3. Germline values: CDR1 SNHLY, CDR2 FYNNEI. The DNA of the CDR3 is TGTGCCAGCAGTGAGGGACTAGCGGACACCTACGAGCAGTACTTC. It encodes CASSEGLADTYEQYF.

The CDR3 spells CASARNTEAFF. The CDR3 nucleotides are TGTGCCAGCGCCAGAAACACTGAAGCTTTCTTT. J is TRBJ1-1 and V is TRBV6-1; D gene uncertain. CDR1 and CDR2 (germline): MNHNS, SASEGT. The CDR3 is 11 residues long. Deletions cut 8 bases from V and 2 bases from J, with 6 bases between.

The chain joins TRBV28 to TRBJ2-1; 10 positions agree with TRBD2. CDR3 size: 18 residues. V was pared by 5 bases and J by 1 base, with 11 bases of the junction left unmatched. Germline V gene sequence: CDR1 MDHEN, CDR2 SYDVKM. CDR3: CASSQLAGDGESYNEQFF. The CDR3 bases are TGTGCCAGCAGTCAGCTAGCGGGAGATGGGGAATCCTACAATGAGCAGTTCTTC.

This chain joins TRBV28 and TRBJ2-5; a weak D match, TRBD2 (6 bases). CDR1 and CDR2 (germline): MDHEN, SYDVKM. V was trimmed by 5 bases and J by 1 base, leaving 14 bases between them. The CDR3 runs 15 residues. CDR3 DNA sequence: TGTGCCAGCAGTCCGCGCCTGACTAGCCAAGAGACCCAGTACTTC. Its protein is CASSPRLTSQETQYF.

V usage is TRBV7-8 and J usage is TRBJ2-7; 8 bases match TRBD1. CDR3 length: 14 amino acids. V was pared by 5 bases and J by 4 bases, with 7 bases of the junction left unmatched. Germline values: CDR1 SGHVS, CDR2 FQNEAQ. The CDR3 here is CASSPGTGVYEQYF. The CDR3 region has the DNA TGTGCCAGCAGCCCCGGGACAGGAGTGTACGAGCAGTACTTC.

V usage is TRBV30 and J usage is TRBJ2-2; D gene unclear. CDR3 size: 12 residues. Trimming pared 1 base from V and 8 bases from J, leaving 8 bases between. The germline CDR1 and CDR2 sequences are GTSNPN and SVGIG (reference sequence). CDR3 loop: CAWSGAPGELFF. CDR3 nucleotide sequence: TGTGCCTGGAGTGGGGCGCCTGGGGAGCTGTTTTTT. Using reference TRBV30 and TRBJ2-2 for the parts outside the CDR3, the full variable domain is SQTIHQWPATLVQPVGSPLSLECTVEGTSNPNLYWYRQAAGRGLQLLFYSVGIGQISSEVPQNLSASRPQDRQFILSSKKLLLSDSGFYLCAWSGAPGELFFGEGSRLTVL.

This clone was recorded only once. The chain combines TRBV7-8 with TRBJ2-7; tentative D call: TRBD1 (7 bases). Trimming removed 1 base at V and 5 bases at J, with 15 bases between. CDR3 length equals 15 residues. In germline, CDR1 is SGHVS, CDR2 FQNEAQ. The CDR3 spells CASSLVGGGFDEQYF. CDR3 sequence (DNA): TGTGCCAGCAGCTTAGTAGGAGGGGGCTTCGACGAGCAGTACTTC.

The gene calls are TRBV6-5 and TRBJ2-3; 10 nucleotides align to TRBD1. J lost 1 base, V lost 2 bases, and 0 bases had no gene match. The CDR3 has 15 amino acids. Germline loops: CDR1 MNHEY, CDR2 SVGAGI. The CDR3 DNA sequence: TGTGCCAGCAGTTACGGGACAGGGGGCACAGATACGCAGTATTTT. It translates to CASSYGTGGTDTQYF.

This chain connects TRBV6-4 to TRBJ2-3; 12 bases map to TRBD2. The junction had 11 bases not matched to a gene; V was cut back by 6 bases and J by 4 bases. Germline loops: CDR1 MRHNA, CDR2 SNTAGT. The CDR3 extends over 17 amino acids. The CDR3 DNA reads as TGTGCCAGCAGGAGGACGACTAGCGGGAGTGGTGCAGATACGCAGTATTTT. It specifies CASRRTTSGSGADTQYF.

The genes are TRBV7-9 and TRBJ1-1; TRBD1 might be the D (6 bases). Germline V gene data show CDR1 as SEHNR and CDR2 as FQNEAQ (reference sequence). This CDR3 comprises 13 residues. Trimming took 7 bases from V and 4 from J, leaving 13 bases between them. The CDR3 DNA follows: TGTGCCAGCACTGGGGGCCAGAGCACTGAAGCTTTCTTT. It codes for CASTGGQSTEAFF.

This chain uses TRBV6-5 with TRBJ1-1, with 7 bases fitting TRBD1. After removal of 4 bases from V and 3 bases from J, the junction contained 5 bases not matched to a gene. The CDR3 covers 14 residues. Germline V gene data show CDR1 as MNHEY and CDR2 as SVGAGI. The CDR3 sequence: CASSLQGVHTEAFF. CDR3 nucleotides: TGTGCCAGCAGTTTGCAGGGGGTACACACTGAAGCTTTCTTT.

V and J are TRBV4-3 and TRBJ2-2; D not resolved. Per germline, CDR1 LGHNA and CDR2 YSLEER. Trimming removed 0 bases at V and 1 base at J, with 12 bases between. This CDR3 contains 17 residues. The CDR3 here is CASSQDPERLNTGELFF. CDR3 coding DNA: TGCGCCAGCAGCCAAGATCCGGAACGACTGAACACCGGGGAGCTGTTTTTT.

In this sample, this clone turned up once. This chain uses TRBV9 with TRBJ2-7, with 8 bases lining up with TRBD2. This CDR3 is built from 14 residues. V trimming: 2 bases; J trimming: 3 bases; junction bases outside the gene matches: 4. From germline, CDR1 is SGDLS and CDR2 YYNGEE. CDR3 in amino acids: CASSVSLAGYEQYF. CDR3 nucleotide sequence: TGTGCCAGCAGCGTGAGTCTAGCGGGCTACGAGCAGTACTTC.

To note about this clone: This specimen includes other DNA sequences encoding the same CDR3. The chain joins TRBV9 to TRBJ1-3; possible D gene TRBD1, 5 bases. The CDR3 runs 13 residues. Trimming removed 5 bases at V and 0 bases at J, with 6 bases between. Germline values: CDR1 SGDLS, CDR2 YYNGEE. CDR3 residues: CASSDSSGNTIYF. CDR3 nucleotide sequence: TGTGCCAGCAGTGACAGCTCTGGAAACACCATATATTTT.

This clone was observed once. V and J are TRBV5-5 and TRBJ2-7; 13 nucleotides match TRBD2. J was trimmed by 3 bases and V by 0 bases; bases with no gene match: 0. Germline loops: CDR1 SGHKS, CDR2 YYEKEE (reference sequence). This CDR3 is built from 15 residues. CDR3 coding DNA: TGTGCCAGCAGCTTGGGGACTAGCGGGGGCTACGAGCAGTACTTC. This translates into CASSLGTSGGYEQYF.

CDR3 in DNA: TGTGCCTGGAGTGCAGGGTCCGGGACTGAAGCTTTCTTT. It translates to CAWSAGSGTEAFF. The chain combines TRBV30 with TRBJ1-1, with TRBD1 as a possible D gene (5 bases). Germline V CDR1 and CDR2: GTSNPN, SVGIG (reference sequence). V was trimmed by 1 base and J by 5 bases, leaving 11 bases between them. The CDR3 spans 13 residues.